The 10 T cell receptor beta chains below were found in one sample sequenced in a study of shared clonotypes between healthy human individuals. Sequencing was performed with immunoSEQ multiplex PCR; in TCRdb, only in-frame clones are kept and a portion is missing. This sample has nearly 600,000 clones, with roughly 95% found just once. Naive CD8 populations comprised CD45RO-negative cells positively selected for CCR7, excluding terminally differentiated effector memory CD45RA+ cells. Sequenced input: naive CD8+ T cells sorted from blood. These TCRs come from a woman between 25 and 40 years old in good health.

This clone showed up just once. Distinct nucleotide sequences in the sample also encode this CDR3. V and J are TRBV29-1 and TRBJ1-2; possible D gene TRBD1, 5 bases. This CDR3 is built from 14 residues. CDR1 SQVTM and CDR2 ANQGSEA come from the germline V gene. V was clipped by 6 bases and J by 4 bases, with 18 bases between them. CDR3 nucleotides: TGCAGCGTCGACATACCAGGGTCTGGCTATGGCTACACCTTC. Translation gives CSVDIPGSGYGYTF.

The chain combines TRBV19 with TRBJ2-1; D may be TRBD2 (6 bases). Germline V gene data show CDR1 as LNHDA and CDR2 as SQIVND (reference sequence). Trimming pared 3 bases from V and 9 bases from J, leaving 18 bases between. There are 15 residues in the CDR3. CDR3 sequence (DNA): TGTGCCAGTAGTATGTACGGGAGAGGGATGGTTGAGCAGTTCTTC. Its translation is CASSMYGRGMVEQFF.

This clone was detected once. The chain employs TRBV4-1 and TRBJ1-2, with D possibly being TRBD1 (5 bases). The length of the CDR3 is 14 residues. Trimming pared 0 bases from V and 2 bases from J, leaving 7 bases between. Germline V gene sequence: CDR1 MGHRA, CDR2 YSYEKL. The CDR3 sequence: CASSQESGNYGYTF. CDR3 sequence (DNA): TGCGCCAGCAGCCAAGAGTCAGGGAACTATGGCTACACCTTC.

The chain links TRBV6-1 to TRBJ2-3; no firm D call. Germline V lookup: CDR1 MNHNS, CDR2 SASEGT. This CDR3 has 12 residues. The ends were cut back, 1 base at V and 5 bases at J, with 4 bases in the middle. The CDR3 sequence is CASSEGKDTQYF. DNA of the CDR3: TGTGCCAGCAGTGAAGGGAAAGATACGCAGTATTTT.

This chain links TRBV5-6 with TRBJ2-7; 9 bases are shared with TRBD1. From germline, CDR1 is SGHDT and CDR2 YYEEEE. Trimming took 0 bases from V and 4 from J; bases not matched to a gene: 5. The CDR3 extends over 15 amino acids. The CDR3 DNA is TGTGCCAGCAGCTTGGGTGGACAGGGGACATACGAGCAGTACTTC. It specifies CASSLGGQGTYEQYF. The whole variable domain, filled in from reference TRBV5-6 and TRBJ2-7, reads DAGVTQSPTHLIKTRGQQVTLRCSPKSGHDTVSWYQQALGQGPQFIFQYYEEEERQRGNFPDRFSGHQFPNYSSELNVNALLLGDSALYLCASSLGGQGTYEQYFGPGTRLTVT.

A note on this clone: The same CDR3 can be traced to other DNA sequences in this sample. The chain joins TRBV6-1 to TRBJ2-7, with D hard to call. V was cut by 2 bases and J by 3 bases, with 5 bases left in between. Germline CDR1 is MNHNS and CDR2 is SASEGT. The CDR3 is 12 residues long. The CDR3 loop is CASSESNYEQYF. In DNA, the CDR3 is TGTGCCAGCAGTGAATCAAACTACGAGCAGTACTTC.

The chain has TRBV2 and TRBJ2-5, with 12 bases matching TRBD1. The CDR3 is 15 residues long. Germline lookup yields CDR1 SNHLY and CDR2 FYNNEI. J lost 5 bases, V lost 6 bases, and 7 bases had no gene match. The CDR3 sequence: CASRPGQGAWETQYF. In DNA, the CDR3 is TGTGCCAGCAGGCCGGGACAGGGGGCGTGGGAGACCCAGTACTTC.

The chain joins TRBV11-2 to TRBJ2-3; D perhaps matches TRBD1 (6 bases). Germline loops: CDR1 SGHAT, CDR2 FQNNGV. The CDR3 runs to 16 residues. Trimming took 5 bases from V and 0 from J, leaving 15 bases between them. The CDR3, as DNA: TGTGCCAGCAGCCCAACAGGGTATGTCAGCACAGATACGCAGTATTTT. Protein: CASSPTGYVSTDTQYF.

V usage is TRBV5-1 and J usage is TRBJ2-7, with a possible D match to TRBD1 (6 bases). V was clipped by 3 bases and J by 2 bases, with 9 bases between them. Germline-derived CDR1 and CDR2 are SGHRS and YFSETQ. CDR3 size: 13 residues. CDR3 nucleotide sequence: TGCGCCAGCAGCTCTAGGGGGACCTACGAGCAGTACTTC. It specifies CASSSRGTYEQYF.

The rearrangement joins TRBV5-1 to TRBJ1-2, with 8 bases lining up with TRBD1. After removal of 4 bases from V and 8 bases from J, the junction contained 7 bases not matched to a gene. Germline CDR1 and CDR2: SGHRS and YFSETQ. This CDR3 is 13 amino acids long. The chain's CDR3 is CASSVGQGEGYTF. CDR3 nucleotide sequence: TGCGCCAGCAGCGTAGGACAGGGAGAAGGCTACACCTTC.